The 2 T cell receptor beta chains below all came from one sample that was sequenced in a study of blood T cell repertoires in COVID-19. TCRdb's copy holds only in-frame clones and misses some; the assay was immunoSEQ multiplex PCR. The sample lists around 6,500 clones, approximately 90% occurring once. The sequenced material came from peripheral blood. All receptors derive from a man aged 70 or older with active COVID-19.

This chain joins TRBV7-8 and TRBJ2-1, with D tentatively TRBD2 (7 bases). This CDR3 comprises 17 residues. Between the trimmed V and J ends, which lost 1 base and 3 bases, there was a span of 16 bases. The germline CDR1 and CDR2 sequences are SGHVS and FQNEAQ. The CDR3 nucleotides are TGTGCCAGCAGCTTAGAGGGTGTGGGAGGGGGCTACAATGAGCAGTTCTTC. It is translated as CASSLEGVGGGYNEQFF.

This clone appeared once. The J gene is TRBJ1-1, the V gene TRBV7-9, with a possible D match to TRBD1 (6 bases). V lost 5 bases to trimming and J lost 2 bases, with 12 bases between them. The CDR3 has 14 residues. Germline V CDR1 and CDR2: SEHNR, FQNEAQ (reference sequence). The CDR3 sequence: CASSPPDRNTEAFF. The CDR3 DNA reads as TGTGCCAGCAGCCCTCCGGACAGAAACACTGAAGCTTTCTTT.